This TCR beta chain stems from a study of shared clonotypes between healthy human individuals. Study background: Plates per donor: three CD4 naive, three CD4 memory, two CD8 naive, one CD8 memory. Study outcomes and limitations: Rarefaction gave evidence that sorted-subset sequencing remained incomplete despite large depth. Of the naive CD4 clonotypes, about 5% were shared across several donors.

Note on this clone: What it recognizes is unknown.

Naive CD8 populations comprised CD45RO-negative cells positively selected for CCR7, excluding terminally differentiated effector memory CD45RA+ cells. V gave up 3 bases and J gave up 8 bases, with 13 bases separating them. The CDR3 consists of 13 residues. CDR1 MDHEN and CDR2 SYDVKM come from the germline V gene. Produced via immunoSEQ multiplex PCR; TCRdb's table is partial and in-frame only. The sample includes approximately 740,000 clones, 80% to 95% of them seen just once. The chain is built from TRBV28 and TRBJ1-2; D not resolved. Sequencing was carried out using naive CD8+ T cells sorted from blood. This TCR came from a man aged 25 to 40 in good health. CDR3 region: CASSFAGTGGYTF. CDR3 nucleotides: TGTGCCAGCAGTTTTGCGGGTACGGGCGGCTACACCTTC.